Sequencing of this T cell receptor (beta chain) was carried out in a study of blood T cell repertoires in COVID-19. Study as a whole: The cDNA or gDNA used as material had been derived from T cells, B-cell-depleted T cells, or PBMCs.

This clone was found a few times. Per the authors' pipeline: Reference gene primer amplification gave nucleated cell count estimates. TCRdb's copy holds only in-frame clones and misses some; the assay was immunoSEQ multiplex PCR. The V and J calls and the clone size are those of that table, but D and trimming were determined from the DNA. The top ten hold roughly 2.9% of the sample, which has about 270,000 clones, approximately 81% seen once. V was clipped by 5 bases and J by 3 bases, with 12 bases between them. The CDR3 is made up of 14 amino acids. The germline V gene encodes CDR1 SGHTS and CDR2 YDEGEE.

The sequence was obtained from a woman aged 55-70 years with active or convalescent COVID-19. Sequencing used peripheral blood. V is TRBV5-8 and J is TRBJ1-5, with TRBD1 as a possible D gene (5 bases). This chain's CDR3 is CASRHKGFNQPQHF. The CDR3 DNA is TGTGCCAGCAGACACAAGGGGTTCAATCAGCCCCAGCATTTT.